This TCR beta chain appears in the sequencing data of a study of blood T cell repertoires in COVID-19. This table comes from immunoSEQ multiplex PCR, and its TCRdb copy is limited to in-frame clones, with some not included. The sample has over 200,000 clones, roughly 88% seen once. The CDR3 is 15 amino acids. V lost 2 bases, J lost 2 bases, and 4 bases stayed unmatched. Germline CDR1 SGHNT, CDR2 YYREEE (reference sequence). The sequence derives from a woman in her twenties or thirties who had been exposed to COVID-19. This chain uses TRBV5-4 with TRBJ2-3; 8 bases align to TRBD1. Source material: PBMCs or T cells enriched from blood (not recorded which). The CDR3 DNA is TGTGCCAGCAGCTTACGACAGGGGCTCACAGATACGCAGTATTTT. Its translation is CASSLRQGLTDTQYF.